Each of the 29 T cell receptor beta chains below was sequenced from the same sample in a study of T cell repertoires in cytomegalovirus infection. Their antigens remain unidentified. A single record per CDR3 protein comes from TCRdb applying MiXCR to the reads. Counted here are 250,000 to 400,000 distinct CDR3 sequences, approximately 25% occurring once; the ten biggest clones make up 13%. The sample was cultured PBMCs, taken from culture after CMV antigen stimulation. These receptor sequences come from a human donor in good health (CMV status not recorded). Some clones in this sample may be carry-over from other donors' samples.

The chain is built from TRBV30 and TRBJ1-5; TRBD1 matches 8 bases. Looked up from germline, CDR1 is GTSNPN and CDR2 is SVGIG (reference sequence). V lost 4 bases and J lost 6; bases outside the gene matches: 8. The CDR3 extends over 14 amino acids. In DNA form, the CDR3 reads TGTGCCTGGACCACGGGGACAGGCGGTCAGCCCCAGCATTTT. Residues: CAWTTGTGGQPQHF.

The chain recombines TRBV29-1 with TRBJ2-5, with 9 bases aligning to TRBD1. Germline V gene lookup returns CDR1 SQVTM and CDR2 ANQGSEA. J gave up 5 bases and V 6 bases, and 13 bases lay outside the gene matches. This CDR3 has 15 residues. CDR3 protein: CSVSQGTGSWETQYF. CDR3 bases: TGCAGCGTCTCTCAAGGGACAGGGAGTTGGGAGACCCAGTACTTC.

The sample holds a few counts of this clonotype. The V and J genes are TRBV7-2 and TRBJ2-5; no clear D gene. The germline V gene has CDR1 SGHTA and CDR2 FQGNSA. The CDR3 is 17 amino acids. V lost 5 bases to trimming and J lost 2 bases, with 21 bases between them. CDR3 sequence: CASSPNFNVRSQETQYF. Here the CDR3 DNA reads TGTGCCAGCAGCCCCAATTTTAACGTACGTTCACAAGAGACCCAGTACTTC.

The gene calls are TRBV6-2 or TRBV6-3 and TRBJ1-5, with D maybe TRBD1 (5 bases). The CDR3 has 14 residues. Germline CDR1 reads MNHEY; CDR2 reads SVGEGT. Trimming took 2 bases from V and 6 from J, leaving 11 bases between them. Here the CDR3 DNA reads TGTGCCAGCAGTTACAACGGCGGGGGTCAGCCCCAGCATTTT. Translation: CASSYNGGGQPQHF.

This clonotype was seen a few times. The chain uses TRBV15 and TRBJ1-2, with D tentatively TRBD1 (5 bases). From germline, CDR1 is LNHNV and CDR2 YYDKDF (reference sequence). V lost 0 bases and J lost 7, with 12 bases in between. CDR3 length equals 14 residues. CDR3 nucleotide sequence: TGTGCCACCAGCAGAGATGGGGGGGAAAGTGGCTACACCTTC. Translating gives CATSRDGGESGYTF.

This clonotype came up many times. CDR3 DNA sequence: TGTGCCAGCAGCTTAGAGTCTAGCGGGATGGTTGAGCAGTTCTTC. Protein sequence: CASSLESSGMVEQFF. The rearrangement uses TRBV7-2 and TRBJ2-1; 9 bases agree with TRBD2. Germline-derived CDR1 and CDR2 are SGHTA and FQGNSA. The CDR3 has 15 residues. Trimming at V came to 1 base and at J to 9 bases, leaving 7 bases not matched to a gene.

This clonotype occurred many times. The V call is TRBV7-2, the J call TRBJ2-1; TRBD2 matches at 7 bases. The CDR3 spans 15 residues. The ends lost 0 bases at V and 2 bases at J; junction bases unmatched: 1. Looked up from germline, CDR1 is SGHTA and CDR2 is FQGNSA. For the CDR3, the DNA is TGTGCCAGCAGCTTAGCGGGGGGGGCCTACAATGAGCAGTTCTTC. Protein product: CASSLAGGAYNEQFF.

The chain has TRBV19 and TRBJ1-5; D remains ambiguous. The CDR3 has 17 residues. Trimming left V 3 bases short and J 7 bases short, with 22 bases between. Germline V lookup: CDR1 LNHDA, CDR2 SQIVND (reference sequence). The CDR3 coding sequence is TGTGCCAGTAGTATCTCACCCCGCTCCGTTTCGGGGCAGCCCCAGCATTTT. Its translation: CASSISPRSVSGQPQHF.

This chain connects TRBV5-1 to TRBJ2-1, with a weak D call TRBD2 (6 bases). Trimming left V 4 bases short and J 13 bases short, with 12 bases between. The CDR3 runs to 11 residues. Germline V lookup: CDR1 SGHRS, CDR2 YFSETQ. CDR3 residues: CASSHGTDQFF. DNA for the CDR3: TGCGCCAGCAGCCACGGGACTGATCAGTTCTTC. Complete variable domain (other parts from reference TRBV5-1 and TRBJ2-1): KAGVTQTPRYLIKTRGQQVTLSCSPISGHRSVSWYQQTPGQGLQFLFEYFSETQRNKGNFPGRFSGRQFSNSRSEMNVSTLELGDSALYLCASSHGTDQFFGPGTRLTVL.

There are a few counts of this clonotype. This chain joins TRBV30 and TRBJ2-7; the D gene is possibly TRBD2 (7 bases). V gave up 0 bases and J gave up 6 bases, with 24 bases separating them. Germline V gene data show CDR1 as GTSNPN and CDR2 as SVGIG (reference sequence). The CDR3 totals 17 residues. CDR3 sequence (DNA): TGTGCCTGGAGTGTACGGGGGCGTGGGAGGGCGAGCTTCGAGCAGTACTTC. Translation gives CAWSVRGRGRASFEQYF.

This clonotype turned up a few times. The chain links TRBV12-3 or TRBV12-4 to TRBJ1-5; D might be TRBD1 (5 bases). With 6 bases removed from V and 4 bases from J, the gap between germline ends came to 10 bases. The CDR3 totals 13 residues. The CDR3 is CASRYRGNQPQHF. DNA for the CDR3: TGTGCCAGCAGGTATAGGGGAAATCAGCCCCAGCATTTT.

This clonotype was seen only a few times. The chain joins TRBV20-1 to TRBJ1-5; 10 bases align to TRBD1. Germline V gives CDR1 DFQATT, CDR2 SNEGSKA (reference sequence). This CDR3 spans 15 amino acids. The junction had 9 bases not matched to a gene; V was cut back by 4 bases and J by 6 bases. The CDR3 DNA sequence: TGCAGTGCTAAAACCCCCGGGACAGGGGTTCAGCCCCAGCATTTT. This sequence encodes CSAKTPGTGVQPQHF.

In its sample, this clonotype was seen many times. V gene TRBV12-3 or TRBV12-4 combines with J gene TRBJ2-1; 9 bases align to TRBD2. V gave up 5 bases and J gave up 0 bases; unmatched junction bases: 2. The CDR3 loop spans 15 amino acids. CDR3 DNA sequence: TGTGCCAGCAGTCATAGCGGGAGCTCCTACAATGAGCAGTTCTTC. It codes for CASSHSGSSYNEQFF.

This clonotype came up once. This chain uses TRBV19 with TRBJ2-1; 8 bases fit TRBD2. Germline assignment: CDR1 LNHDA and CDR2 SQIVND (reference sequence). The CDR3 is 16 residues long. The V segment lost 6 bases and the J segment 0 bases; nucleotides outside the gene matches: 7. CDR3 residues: CASSGRAKSSYNEQFF. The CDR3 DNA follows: TGTGCCAGTAGCGGGAGGGCCAAAAGCTCCTACAATGAGCAGTTCTTC.

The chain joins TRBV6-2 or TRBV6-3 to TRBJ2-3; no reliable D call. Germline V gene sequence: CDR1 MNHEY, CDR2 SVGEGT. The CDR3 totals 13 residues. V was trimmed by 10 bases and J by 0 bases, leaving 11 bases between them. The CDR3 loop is CATRTPSTDTQYF. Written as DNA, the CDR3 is TGTGCCACCCGAACTCCAAGCACAGATACGCAGTATTTT.

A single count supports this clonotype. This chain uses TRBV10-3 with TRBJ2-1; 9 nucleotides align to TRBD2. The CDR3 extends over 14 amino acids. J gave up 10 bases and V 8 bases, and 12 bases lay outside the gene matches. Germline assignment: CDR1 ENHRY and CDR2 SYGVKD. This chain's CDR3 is CAIRAGGAKGEQFF. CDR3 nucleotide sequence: TGTGCCATCCGGGCGGGAGGGGCCAAGGGAGAGCAGTTCTTC.

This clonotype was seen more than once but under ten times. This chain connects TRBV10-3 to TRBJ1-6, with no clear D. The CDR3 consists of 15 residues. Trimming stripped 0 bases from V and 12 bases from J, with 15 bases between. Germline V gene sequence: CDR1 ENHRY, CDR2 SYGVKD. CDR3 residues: CAISESRATERPLHF. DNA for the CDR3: TGTGCCATCAGTGAGTCGAGGGCAACCGAGAGACCCCTCCACTTT.

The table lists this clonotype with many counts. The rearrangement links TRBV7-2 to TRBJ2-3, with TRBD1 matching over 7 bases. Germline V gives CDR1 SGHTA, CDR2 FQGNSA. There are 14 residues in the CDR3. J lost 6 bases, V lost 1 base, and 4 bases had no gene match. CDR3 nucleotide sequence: TGTGCCAGCAGCTTAGACAGGGGATGGGATACGCAGTATTTT. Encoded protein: CASSLDRGWDTQYF.

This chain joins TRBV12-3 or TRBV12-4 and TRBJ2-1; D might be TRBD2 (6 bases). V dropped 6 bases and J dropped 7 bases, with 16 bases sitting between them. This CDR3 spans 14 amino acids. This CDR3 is CASSRPGVINEQFF. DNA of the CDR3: TGTGCCAGCAGCCGCCCGGGAGTGATAAATGAGCAGTTCTTC.

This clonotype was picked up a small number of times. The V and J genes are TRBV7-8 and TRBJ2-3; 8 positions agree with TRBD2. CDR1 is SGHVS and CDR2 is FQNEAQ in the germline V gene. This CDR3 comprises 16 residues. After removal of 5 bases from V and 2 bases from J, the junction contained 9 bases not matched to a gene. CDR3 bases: TGTGCCAGCAGCGCATCCCCGGGACTAGACACAGATACGCAGTATTTT. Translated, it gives CASSASPGLDTDTQYF. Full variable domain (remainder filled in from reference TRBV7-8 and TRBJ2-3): GAGVSQSPRYKVAKRGQDVALRCDPISGHVSLFWYQQALGQGPEFLTYFQNEAQLDKSGLPSDRFFAERPEGSVSTLKIQRTQQEDSAVYLCASSASPGLDTDTQYFGPGTRLTVL.

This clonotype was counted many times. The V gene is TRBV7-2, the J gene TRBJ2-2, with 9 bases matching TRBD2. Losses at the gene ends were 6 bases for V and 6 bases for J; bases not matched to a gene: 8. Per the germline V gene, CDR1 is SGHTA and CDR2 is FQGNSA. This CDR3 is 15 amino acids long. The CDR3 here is CASSHPGTSPGELFF. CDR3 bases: TGTGCCAGCAGTCACCCCGGGACTAGCCCCGGGGAGCTGTTTTTT.

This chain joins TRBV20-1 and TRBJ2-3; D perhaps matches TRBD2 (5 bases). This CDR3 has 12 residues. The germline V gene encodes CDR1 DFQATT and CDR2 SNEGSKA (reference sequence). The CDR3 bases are TGCAGCACTAAACTAGGTTTAGATACGCAGTATTTT. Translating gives CSTKLGLDTQYF.

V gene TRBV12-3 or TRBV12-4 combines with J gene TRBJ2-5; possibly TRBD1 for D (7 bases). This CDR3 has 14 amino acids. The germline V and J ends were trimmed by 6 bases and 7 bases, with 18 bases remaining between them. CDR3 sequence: CASSRQGGYGTQYF. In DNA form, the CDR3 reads TGTGCCAGCAGCCGACAGGGAGGCTATGGGACCCAGTACTTC.

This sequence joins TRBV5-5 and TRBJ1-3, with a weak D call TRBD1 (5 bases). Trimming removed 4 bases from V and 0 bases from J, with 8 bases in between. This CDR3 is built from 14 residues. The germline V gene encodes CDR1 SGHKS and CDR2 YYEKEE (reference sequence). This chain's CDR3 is CASSAGTSGNTIYF. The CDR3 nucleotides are TGTGCCAGCAGCGCCGGGACCTCTGGAAACACCATATATTTT.

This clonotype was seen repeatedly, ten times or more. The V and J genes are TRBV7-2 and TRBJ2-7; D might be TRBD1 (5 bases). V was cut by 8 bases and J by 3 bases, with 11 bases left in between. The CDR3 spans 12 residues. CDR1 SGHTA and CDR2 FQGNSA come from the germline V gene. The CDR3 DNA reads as TGTGCCAGCGGGGCTTCCAACTACGAGCAGTACTTC. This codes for CASGASNYEQYF. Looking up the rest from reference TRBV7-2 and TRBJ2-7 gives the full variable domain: GAGVSQSPSNKVTEKGKDVELRCDPISGHTALYWYRQSLGQGLEFLIYFQGNSAPDKSGLPSDRFSAERTGGSVSTLTIQRTQQEDSAVYLCASGASNYEQYFGPGTRLTVT.

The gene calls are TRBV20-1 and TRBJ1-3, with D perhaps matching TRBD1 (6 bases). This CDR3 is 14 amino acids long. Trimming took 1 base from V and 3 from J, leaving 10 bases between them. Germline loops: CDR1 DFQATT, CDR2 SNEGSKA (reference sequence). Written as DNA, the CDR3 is TGCAGTGCTAGAGCCGACAGGCATGGAAACACCATATATTTT. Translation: CSARADRHGNTIYF.

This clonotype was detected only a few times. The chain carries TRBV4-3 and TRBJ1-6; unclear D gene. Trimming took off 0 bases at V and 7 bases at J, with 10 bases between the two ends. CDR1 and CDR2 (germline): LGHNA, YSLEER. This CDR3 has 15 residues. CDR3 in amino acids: CASSQDEVANSPLHF. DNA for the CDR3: TGCGCCAGCAGCCAAGATGAGGTCGCAAATTCACCCCTCCACTTT.

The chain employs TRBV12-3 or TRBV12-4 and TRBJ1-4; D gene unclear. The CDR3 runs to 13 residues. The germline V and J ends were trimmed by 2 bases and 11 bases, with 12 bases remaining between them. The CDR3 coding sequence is TGTGCCAGCAGTTTACGGTCGTCGGCGAAACTGTTTTTT. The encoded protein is CASSLRSSAKLFF.

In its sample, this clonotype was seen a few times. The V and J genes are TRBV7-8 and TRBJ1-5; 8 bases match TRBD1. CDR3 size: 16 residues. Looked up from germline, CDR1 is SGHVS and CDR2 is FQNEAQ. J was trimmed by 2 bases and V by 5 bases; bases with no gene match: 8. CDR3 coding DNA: TGTGCCAGCAGCACCGCAGGGGGCTGGGGCAATCAGCCCCAGCATTTT. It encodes CASSTAGGWGNQPQHF. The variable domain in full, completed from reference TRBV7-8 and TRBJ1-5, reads GAGVSQSPRYKVAKRGQDVALRCDPISGHVSLFWYQQALGQGPEFLTYFQNEAQLDKSGLPSDRFFAERPEGSVSTLKIQRTQQEDSAVYLCASSTAGGWGNQPQHFGDGTRLSIL.